What follows are 25 T cell receptor beta chains derived from one specimen sequenced in a study of human T cells and chemical hapten exposure. TCRdb ran MiXCR on the RACE reads and lists one entry per CDR3 protein. The sample holds fewer than 200,000 distinct CDR3 sequences, around 30% seen once. Noted time point: pre-sensitization, week 0. Stated treatment: therapeutic diphenylcyclopropenone sensitization with weekly scalp DPC. The sequences come from whole blood, collected in connection with sensitization to the hapten diphenylcyclopropenone (DPC). All receptors come from a woman in her thirties with alopecia areata. Some clones in this sample may be carry-over from other donors' samples.

The V and J genes are TRBV9 and TRBJ2-5, with D uncertain. The CDR3 totals 12 residues. V lost 3 bases to trimming and J lost 5 bases, with 8 bases between them. Germline assignment: CDR1 SGDLS and CDR2 YYNGEE. The CDR3 protein is CASSEVGETQYF. In nucleotides, the CDR3 is TGTGCCAGCAGCGAAGTGGGGGAGACCCAGTACTTC. The whole variable domain, remainder taken from reference TRBV9 and TRBJ2-5, is DSGVTQTPKHLITATGQRVTLRCSPRSGDLSVYWYQQSLDQGLQFLIQYYNGEERAKGNILERFSAQQFPDLHSELNLSSLELGDSALYFCASSEVGETQYFGPGTRLLVL.

This chain uses TRBV12-3 or TRBV12-4 with TRBJ2-4, with TRBD1 matching 10 bases. This CDR3 is built from 15 residues. Trimming removed 5 bases from V and 1 base from J; junction bases left unmatched: 2. As DNA, the CDR3 is TGTGCCAGCAGTCCGGGACAGGGGGCCAAAAACATTCAGTACTTC. Protein sequence: CASSPGQGAKNIQYF.

Only a few counts were recorded for this clonotype. The chain recombines TRBV7-3 with TRBJ2-2; D gene ambiguous. The CDR3 consists of 12 residues. Germline values: CDR1 SGHTA, CDR2 FQGTGA. V gave up 2 bases and J gave up 6 bases, with 4 bases separating them. CDR3 sequence reads: CASSLPPGELFF. The DNA of the CDR3 is TGTGCCAGCAGCTTACCCCCCGGGGAGCTGTTTTTT.

This clonotype occurred a few times. V is TRBV5-8 and J is TRBJ2-3; the D gene could be TRBD1 or TRBD2 (7 bases each). Germline-derived CDR1 and CDR2 are SGHTS and YDEGEE. Trimming stripped 2 bases from V and 4 bases from J, with 14 bases between. CDR3 length: 15 residues. The CDR3 DNA is TGTGCCAGCAGCTTAAGACAGGGAGGGTCAGATACGCAGTATTTT. This gives the protein CASSLRQGGSDTQYF.

This clonotype was observed a handful of times. This chain joins TRBV6-2 or TRBV6-3 and TRBJ2-1; TRBD2 agrees at 12 bases. The CDR3 is 17 residues long. Germline values: CDR1 MNHEY, CDR2 SVGEGT. V lost 0 bases to trimming and J lost 8 bases; unmatched junction nucleotides: 8. CDR3 bases: TGTGCCAGCAGTTACTCTACCCTAGCGGGAGGGACAGATGAGCAGTTCTTC. This encodes CASSYSTLAGGTDEQFF.

The rearrangement uses TRBV7-9 and TRBJ1-2, with 9 bases fitting TRBD1. This CDR3 spans 11 amino acids. Germline-derived CDR1 and CDR2 are SEHNR and FQNEAQ (reference sequence). J lost 10 bases, V lost 8 bases, and 5 bases had no gene match. The DNA for the CDR3 is TGTGCCAGCGGGGACAGGGCCCTCTACACCTTC. This gives the protein CASGDRALYTF.

The sample holds a few counts of this clonotype. The chain has TRBV28 and TRBJ1-2; D is possibly TRBD1 (6 bases). The germline gives CDR1 MDHEN, CDR2 SYDVKM. This CDR3 has 12 residues. The germline V and J ends were trimmed by 5 bases and 2 bases, with 6 bases remaining between them. Here the CDR3 reads CASSDRNYGYTF. The CDR3 bases are TGTGCCAGCAGTGACAGGAACTATGGCTACACCTTC.

The chain combines TRBV6-2 or TRBV6-3 with TRBJ1-1; D gene ambiguous. V lost 5 bases to trimming and J lost 0 bases, with 10 bases between them. The CDR3 covers 14 residues. Germline-derived CDR1 and CDR2 are MNHEY and SVGEGT. CDR3 in amino acids: CASSHRTVNTEAFF. As DNA, the CDR3 is TGTGCCAGCAGTCACCGGACTGTGAACACTGAAGCTTTCTTT.

The chain has TRBV5-1 and TRBJ1-1, with D perhaps matching TRBD1 (5 bases). Trimming removed 6 bases from V and 1 base from J, with 19 bases in between. The CDR3 extends over 16 amino acids. Germline values: CDR1 SGHRS, CDR2 YFSETQ. This CDR3 is CASKGPDVGTNTEAFF. The CDR3 DNA follows: TGCGCCAGCAAGGGGCCCGACGTGGGTACGAACACTGAAGCTTTCTTT.

This clonotype was detected many times. This chain links TRBV5-5 with TRBJ1-2; D possibly corresponds to TRBD1 (6 bases). The CDR3 covers 14 residues. Trimming pared 2 bases from V and 6 bases from J, leaving 14 bases between. Germline V gene data show CDR1 as SGHKS and CDR2 as YYEKEE (reference sequence). The CDR3 is CASSFPGGLDGYTF. The DNA for the CDR3 is TGTGCCAGCAGCTTTCCGGGGGGCCTGGATGGCTACACCTTC.

V usage is TRBV20-1 and J usage is TRBJ2-1; D is undetermined. Trimming took 1 base from V and 14 from J, leaving 12 bases between them. Per germline, CDR1 DFQATT and CDR2 SNEGSKA (reference sequence). The CDR3 has 11 residues. This chain's CDR3 is CSARGQLNKFF. CDR3 bases: TGCAGTGCTAGAGGGCAGCTAAATAAGTTCTTC.

CDR3 DNA sequence: TGTGCCAGCCGGGCCAGACTGAACACTGAAGCTTTCTTT. Residues: CASRARLNTEAFF. The chain links TRBV7-2 to TRBJ1-1; D unclear. The V and J ends lost 8 bases and 0 bases respectively, with 10 bases between them. Germline values: CDR1 SGHTA, CDR2 FQGNSA. This CDR3 spans 13 amino acids.

This clonotype came up a few times. V usage is TRBV28 and J usage is TRBJ1-1; D not certain. The germline V and J ends were trimmed by 7 bases and 0 bases, with 12 bases remaining between them. The CDR3 totals 14 residues. Germline lookup yields CDR1 MDHEN and CDR2 SYDVKM. The CDR3 nucleotides are TGTGCCAGCAAGGTCGGGCAAATGAACACTGAAGCTTTCTTT. Protein sequence: CASKVGQMNTEAFF. Complete variable domain (other parts from reference TRBV28 and TRBJ1-1): DVKVTQSSRYLVKRTGEKVFLECVQDMDHENMFWYRQDPGLGLRLIYFSYDVKMKEKGDIPEGYSVSREKKERFSLILESASTNQTSMYLCASKVGQMNTEAFFGQGTRLTVV.

V usage is TRBV7-9 and J usage is TRBJ1-2; a weak D match, TRBD1 (5 bases). The CDR3 is made up of 14 amino acids. The germline V gene encodes CDR1 SEHNR and CDR2 FQNEAQ (reference sequence). Trimming shortened V by 5 bases and J by 7 bases, and 17 bases separated the two germline ends. The CDR3 DNA follows: TGTGCCAGCAGCCGGGACGAGGGGTATGCTGGCTACACCTTC. This translates into CASSRDEGYAGYTF.

This chain uses TRBV3-1 with TRBJ2-1, with 7 bases that match TRBD2. Trimming cost V 4 bases and J 0 bases; bases outside gene matches: 3. The CDR3 runs 15 residues. Germline-derived CDR1 and CDR2 are LGHDT and YNNKEL (reference sequence). This chain's CDR3 is CASSPLAASYNEQFF. DNA for the CDR3: TGTGCCAGCAGCCCCCTAGCGGCCTCCTACAATGAGCAGTTCTTC.

The gene calls are TRBV7-2 and TRBJ1-2; 7 nucleotides agree with TRBD1. V shed 1 base, J shed 4 bases, and the junction held 6 bases outside the gene matches. The germline gives CDR1 SGHTA, CDR2 FQGNSA. This CDR3 has 15 amino acids. CDR3 loop: CASSLGGGERYGYTF. The CDR3 DNA follows: TGTGCCAGCAGCTTAGGAGGGGGCGAGCGCTATGGCTACACCTTC.

This clonotype showed up just a few times. The rearrangement uses TRBV7-2 and TRBJ2-3; no clear D. Per germline, CDR1 SGHTA and CDR2 FQGNSA. The CDR3 length is 13 residues. The V gene lost 1 base and the J gene lost 2 bases, with 4 bases spanning the gap. The DNA for the CDR3 is TGTGCCAGCAGCTTAGTGCTCACAGATACGCAGTATTTT. It codes for CASSLVLTDTQYF.

The chain carries TRBV6-5 and TRBJ2-2, with D perhaps matching TRBD2 (5 bases). The CDR3 runs 16 residues. CDR1 and CDR2 (germline): MNHEY, SVGAGI. The germline V and J ends were trimmed by 0 bases and 5 bases, with 13 bases remaining between them. For the CDR3, the DNA is TGTGCCAGCAGTTACTCCGAGAGGGTAACGACCGGGGAGCTGTTTTTT. Translation: CASSYSERVTTGELFF.

This clonotype was seen more than once but under ten times. The rearrangement joins TRBV4-1 to TRBJ1-1, with 7 bases identical to TRBD1. This CDR3 is 14 amino acids long. Germline assignment: CDR1 MGHRA and CDR2 YSYEKL. V was clipped by 4 bases and J by 4 bases; unmatched bases: 6. As DNA, the CDR3 is TGCGCCAGCAGCCCCGCCCAGGGGGTCACTGAAGCTTTCTTT. Translation gives CASSPAQGVTEAFF.

The chain has TRBV5-5 and TRBJ2-1; the D is unclear. V was shortened by 0 bases and J by 0 bases, with 7 bases between the two germline ends. Germline CDR1 is SGHKS and CDR2 is YYEKEE (reference sequence). This CDR3 is 15 amino acids long. The CDR3 bases are TGTGCCAGCAGCTTGGCCTTTGGCTCCTACAATGAGCAGTTCTTC. This translates into CASSLAFGSYNEQFF.

This chain links TRBV12-3 or TRBV12-4 with TRBJ1-1, with TRBD1 identical over 7 bases. This CDR3 is 13 amino acids long. J gave up 5 bases and V 6 bases, and 6 bases lay outside the gene matches. CDR3 DNA sequence: TGTGCCAGCAGCCCTACAGGGGAGACTGAAGCTTTCTTT. Amino acid sequence: CASSPTGETEAFF.

V and J are TRBV4-3 and TRBJ1-5; D is unresolved. In germline, CDR1 is LGHNA, CDR2 YSLEER. V shed 4 bases and J shed 2 bases, with 12 bases lying between them. The CDR3 has 15 residues. This chain's CDR3 is CASSPGTARNQPQHF. The CDR3 nucleotides read TGCGCCAGCAGCCCGGGAACAGCTCGCAATCAGCCCCAGCATTTT.

This clonotype occurred many times. The V gene is TRBV28, the J gene TRBJ2-5, with D hard to call. This CDR3 region has 13 residues. The V and J ends lost 4 bases and 0 bases respectively, with 6 bases between them. The germline V gene encodes CDR1 MDHEN and CDR2 SYDVKM. The CDR3 region has the DNA TGTGCCAGCAGTTCCGGGTACCAAGAGACCCAGTACTTC. Translation: CASSSGYQETQYF.

The genes are TRBV7-2 and TRBJ1-5; 7 nucleotides align to TRBD1. The J segment lost 7 bases and the V segment lost 5 bases, leaving 5 bases of the junction unmatched. CDR3 length equals 13 residues. The germline CDR1 and CDR2 sequences are SGHTA and FQGNSA. CDR3 loop: CASSPGGWQPQHF. Here the CDR3 DNA reads TGTGCCAGCAGCCCAGGGGGTTGGCAGCCCCAGCATTTT. The full variable domain, with the rest looked up from reference TRBV7-2 and TRBJ1-5, is GAGVSQSPSNKVTEKGKDVELRCDPISGHTALYWYRQSLGQGLEFLIYFQGNSAPDKSGLPSDRFSAERTGGSVSTLTIQRTQQEDSAVYLCASSPGGWQPQHFGDGTRLSIL.

This clonotype turned up a few times. The V gene is TRBV15, the J gene TRBJ2-4, with 7 nucleotides matching TRBD1. CDR3 size: 16 residues. Germline trimming cut 6 bases from V and 0 bases from J; bases unmatched to any gene: 8. Germline V CDR1 and CDR2: LNHNV, YYDKDF (reference sequence). This CDR3 reads CATRKSGTEAKNIQYF. CDR3 coding DNA: TGTGCCACCAGAAAGTCCGGGACAGAAGCCAAAAACATTCAGTACTTC.